The TCR beta chain under discussion was sequenced for a study of T cell responses to AZD1222 COVID-19 vaccine. About this clone itself: Its specificity is not known.

Both about-4-week and about-12-week second-dose recipients were combined. Trimming removed 0 bases from V and 8 bases from J; junction bases left unmatched: 4. The CDR3 is 14 amino acids. CDR1 and CDR2 (germline): ENHRY, SYGVKD. Study-level points and caveats: No repertoire was sampled before or during the peak T cell response, only after it. Most donors were white British and more were female, and clonal diversity was possibly underestimated. Spike regions recognized by vaccine-associated CD4 TCRs spanned the protein, led by 160-218 and 743-854.

Clones were sequenced by immunoSEQ multiplex PCR, and TCRdb holds only the in-frame ones, with some missing. The sample includes about 200,000 clones, roughly 92% of them seen just once. This clonotype was obtained from an adult who received the AZD1222 COVID-19 vaccine. The chain joins TRBV10-3 to TRBJ1-3; 7 bases agree with TRBD1. The sequenced sample was peripheral blood, obtained 28 days after the second AZD1222 dose. In DNA, the CDR3 is TGTGCCATCAGTGAGTCGGGACAGTCGTACACCATATATTTT. Protein product: CAISESGQSYTIYF.